Shown below are 12 T cell receptor beta chains from a single sample sequenced in a study of blood T cell repertoires in COVID-19. Assay used: immunoSEQ multiplex PCR; TCRdb lists only in-frame clones, some missing. This repertoire shows 150,000 to 200,000 clones, about nine tenths found once; its top ten account for about 18%. The sample consisted of peripheral blood. The receptors shown here come from a man in his sixties with active or convalescent COVID-19.

The gene calls are TRBV7-2 and TRBJ2-2, with no clear D. V lost 7 bases, J lost 6 bases, and 15 bases lay in between. Germline-derived CDR1 and CDR2 are SGHTA and FQGNSA. There are 14 residues in the CDR3. The CDR3 nucleotides are TGTGCCAGCACCCCACCCGGGTCCTCCGGGGAGCTGTTTTTT. Its protein is CASTPPGSSGELFF.

CDR3 amino acids: CASSFWTGDPGANVLTF. The CDR3 region has the DNA TGTGCCAGCAGCTTTTGGACAGGGGACCCTGGGGCCAACGTCCTGACTTTC. The chain has TRBV7-2 and TRBJ2-6; TRBD1 agrees at 9 bases. V trimming: 3 bases; J trimming: 2 bases; junction bases outside the gene matches: 5. CDR1 is SGHTA and CDR2 is FQGNSA in the germline V gene. The CDR3 runs to 17 residues.

This chain joins TRBV5-1 and TRBJ1-1, with 10 bases aligning to TRBD1. The CDR3 covers 13 residues. Trimming cost V 4 bases and J 6 bases; bases outside gene matches: 3. Germline loops: CDR1 SGHRS, CDR2 YFSETQ. The CDR3 region has the DNA TGCGCCAGCAGCCCCGGGACAGGGGCTGAAGCTTTCTTT. The encoded protein is CASSPGTGAEAFF.

The chain uses TRBV5-4 and TRBJ2-7; TRBD1 matches 10 bases. The CDR3 is 14 amino acids. CDR1 is SGHNT and CDR2 is YYREEE in the germline V gene (reference sequence). J was trimmed by 5 bases and V by 4 bases; bases with no gene match: 6. The CDR3 loop is CASSLPGTGDEQYF. The CDR3 nucleotides are TGTGCCAGCAGCCTTCCCGGGACAGGGGACGAGCAGTACTTC.

The rearrangement joins TRBV27 to TRBJ2-7; 9 bases align to TRBD1. This CDR3 region has 14 residues. CDR1 MNHEY and CDR2 SMNVEV come from the germline V gene (reference sequence). The V and J ends lost 2 bases and 2 bases, in that order; junction bases with no gene match: 1. The chain's CDR3 is CASSLDRGAYEQYF. The CDR3, as DNA: TGTGCCAGCAGTTTAGACAGGGGGGCCTACGAGCAGTACTTC.

The chain recombines TRBV7-6 with TRBJ1-2; TRBD1 aligns across 12 bases. The CDR3 has 14 amino acids. CDR1 is SGHVS, CDR2 FNYEAQ, per germline. V was clipped by 5 bases and J by 6 bases; unmatched bases: 4. The CDR3 DNA follows: TGTGCCAGCAGCACCCGGGACAGGGGGCATGGCTACACCTTC. Amino acids: CASSTRDRGHGYTF.

About this clone: Other nucleotide sequences from this sample produce the same CDR3. The chain couples TRBV13 to TRBJ1-6; 10 nucleotides align to TRBD1. The trim removed 5 bases at V and 7 bases at J, leaving 5 bases unmatched. The CDR3 length is 15 residues. Per germline, CDR1 PRHDT and CDR2 FYEKMQ (reference sequence). CDR3 sequence (DNA): TGTGCCAGCAGCCTGAGGACAGGGGGAAATTCACCCCTCCACTTT. Residues: CASSLRTGGNSPLHF.

The gene calls are TRBV11-2 and TRBJ2-1; perhaps TRBD1 as D (7 bases). The CDR3 loop spans 15 amino acids. V lost 5 bases to trimming and J lost 0 bases, with 11 bases between them. Germline assignment: CDR1 SGHAT and CDR2 FQNNGV. The CDR3 DNA follows: TGTGCCAGCAGCCAGGGGGGAAGCTCCTACAATGAGCAGTTCTTC. Amino acids: CASSQGGSSYNEQFF.

Here the CDR3 DNA reads TGTGCCAGCAGTTGGGACAGCTCCTACGAGCAGTACTTC. It yields the protein CASSWDSSYEQYF. V gene TRBV6-5 combines with J gene TRBJ2-7, with 7 bases identical to TRBD1. Per the germline V gene, CDR1 is MNHEY and CDR2 is SVGAGI. This CDR3 has 13 amino acids. Unmatched junction bases numbered 0, after V lost 4 bases and J lost 0 bases.

The chain combines TRBV10-3 with TRBJ2-4; D is uncertain. Germline V gene lookup returns CDR1 ENHRY and CDR2 SYGVKD. This CDR3 is 15 amino acids long. Trimming removed 0 bases at V and 6 bases at J, with 12 bases between. The CDR3, as DNA: TGTGCCATCAGTGAGTCGTTCAGCGCCCGAAACATTCAGTACTTC. It encodes CAISESFSARNIQYF.

The rearrangement links TRBV5-1 to TRBJ1-1, with 12 nucleotides matching TRBD1. This CDR3 is 15 amino acids long. With V trimmed by 4 bases and J by 3 bases, 4 bases remained unmatched. CDR1 is SGHRS, CDR2 YFSETQ, per germline. CDR3 in DNA: TGCGCCAGCAGCCTCGGGACAGGGGGCGACACTGAAGCTTTCTTT. Its translation: CASSLGTGGDTEAFF.

The chain is built from TRBV4-2 and TRBJ1-2; 7 bases fit TRBD1. CDR3 size: 14 residues. Germline V gene sequence: CDR1 LGHNA, CDR2 YNFKEQ. Unmatched junction bases numbered 4, after V lost 3 bases and J lost 3 bases. CDR3 sequence (DNA): TGTGCCAGCAGCCAGGACAGGTGGGACTATGGCTACACCTTC. Its translation is CASSQDRWDYGYTF.